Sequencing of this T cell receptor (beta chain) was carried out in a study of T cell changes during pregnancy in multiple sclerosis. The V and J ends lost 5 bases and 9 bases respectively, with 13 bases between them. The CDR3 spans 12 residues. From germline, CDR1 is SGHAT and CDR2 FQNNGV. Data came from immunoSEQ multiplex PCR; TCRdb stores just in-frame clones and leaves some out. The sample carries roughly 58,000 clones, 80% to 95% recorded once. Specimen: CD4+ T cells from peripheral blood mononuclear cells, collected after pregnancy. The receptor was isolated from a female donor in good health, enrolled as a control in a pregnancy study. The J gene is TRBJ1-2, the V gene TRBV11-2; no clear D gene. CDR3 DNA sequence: TGTGCCAGCAGCCCCGGACTTACCAGCTACACCTTC. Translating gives CASSPGLTSYTF. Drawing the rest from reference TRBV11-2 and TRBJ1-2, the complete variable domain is EAGVAQSPRYKIIEKRQSVAFWCNPISGHATLYWYQQILGQGPKLLIQFQNNGVVDDSQLPKDRFSAERLKGVDSTLKIQPAKLEDSAVYLCASSPGLTSYTFGSGTRLTVV.